A single sample gave rise to the 20 T cell receptor beta chains below, sequenced in a study of beta chain features in type 1 diabetes. Isolated RNA was reverse transcribed in full, so expressed TCRB transcripts were sequenced. TCRdb's copy holds only in-frame clones and misses some; the assay was immunoSEQ multiplex PCR. The table includes 970,000 or so clones, roughly 15% detected once. Sequenced sample: naive CD4+ T cells from blood. These receptors all come from a woman aged 18-30 years in good health.

This clone was picked up a small number of times. The rearrangement joins TRBV7-2 to TRBJ2-4; a possible D gene is TRBD2 (6 bases). The germline V gene encodes CDR1 SGHTA and CDR2 FQGNSA. The CDR3 is 15 amino acids. The V end lost 4 bases, the J end lost 6 bases, and 16 bases lay between the germline ends. The CDR3 coding sequence is TGTGCCAGCAGCTCTGGCGGGATGGTTTCAAACATTCAGTACTTC. Amino acid sequence: CASSSGGMVSNIQYF.

This clone turned up a few times. V usage is TRBV10-3 and J usage is TRBJ2-7, with a possible D match to TRBD1 (5 bases). V was trimmed by 2 bases and J by 2 bases, leaving 7 bases between them. Germline V CDR1 and CDR2: ENHRY, SYGVKD. The CDR3 is 13 amino acids. CDR3 residues: CAISEGATYEQYF. The DNA for the CDR3 is TGTGCCATCAGTGAGGGGGCAACCTACGAGCAGTACTTC.

This clone was seen more than once but under ten times. The chain recombines TRBV18 with TRBJ2-5; the match to TRBD2 covers 7 bases. Per germline, CDR1 KGHSH and CDR2 LQKENI. V lost 6 bases and J lost 2; bases outside the gene matches: 9. The CDR3 runs 15 residues. The DNA for the CDR3 is TGTGCCAGCTCCCGGGCCCAGGGAGGGCAAGAGACCCAGTACTTC. As protein: CASSRAQGGQETQYF.

As to this clone: One base away lies a much larger clone, so this may be a sequencing read error. The same CDR3 is also encoded by other DNA sequences in this sample. The chain couples TRBV18 to TRBJ2-3, with D unclear. The V end lost 3 bases, the J end lost 2 bases, and 3 bases lay between the germline ends. The CDR3 loop spans 12 amino acids. Looked up from germline, CDR1 is KGHSH and CDR2 is LQKENI. The CDR3 protein is CASSPATDTQYF. DNA for the CDR3: TGTGCCAGCTCACCCGCCACAGATACGCAGTATTTT.

This clone has more than one count but fewer than ten. The rearrangement links TRBV7-2 to TRBJ2-1; TRBD1 matches 10 bases. There are 14 residues in the CDR3. The germline gives CDR1 SGHTA, CDR2 FQGNSA. With 5 bases clipped from V and 8 bases from J, the junction kept 6 bases outside the gene matches. DNA of the CDR3: TGTGCCAGCAGCCCTCGACAGGGGGCCTATGAGCAGTTCTTC. Amino acid sequence: CASSPRQGAYEQFF.

The J gene is TRBJ2-5, the V gene TRBV11-2; 9 bases align to TRBD1. CDR3 length equals 16 residues. V trimming: 4 bases; J trimming: 5 bases; junction bases outside the gene matches: 11. Germline V gene lookup returns CDR1 SGHAT and CDR2 FQNNGV. The CDR3 here is CASSYKKTGGEETQYF. The CDR3 DNA reads TGTGCCAGCAGCTACAAAAAGACAGGGGGAGAGGAGACCCAGTACTTC.

This rearrangement joins TRBV9 to TRBJ2-5, with 7 nucleotides matching TRBD1. Germline V gives CDR1 SGDLS, CDR2 YYNGEE. The CDR3 is 16 residues long. Trimming at V came to 4 bases and at J to 4 bases, leaving 13 bases not matched to a gene. CDR3 residues: CASSSRGGASRETQYF. The CDR3 DNA sequence: TGTGCCAGCAGCTCCCGAGGGGGCGCTTCCCGAGAGACCCAGTACTTC. The full variable domain, completed using reference TRBV9 and TRBJ2-5, is DSGVTQTPKHLITATGQRVTLRCSPRSGDLSVYWYQQSLDQGLQFLIQYYNGEERAKGNILERFSAQQFPDLHSELNLSSLELGDSALYFCASSSRGGASRETQYFGPGTRLLVL.

The genes are TRBV19 and TRBJ2-3; D ambiguous. Germline-derived CDR1 and CDR2 are LNHDA and SQIVND (reference sequence). This CDR3 spans 15 amino acids. V was clipped by 5 bases and J by 6 bases, with 18 bases between them. CDR3 region: CASSPSYGRRDTQYF. CDR3 DNA sequence: TGTGCCAGTAGTCCGTCATATGGTCGGCGGGATACGCAGTATTTT. The entire variable domain, with the rest obtained from reference TRBV19 and TRBJ2-3, is as follows: DGGITQSPKYLFRKEGQNVTLSCEQNLNHDAMYWYRQDPGQGLRLIYYSQIVNDFQKGDIAEGYSVSREKKESFPLTVTSAQKNPTAFYLCASSPSYGRRDTQYFGPGTRLTVL.

Comments on this clone: A single base separates this from a much larger clone, so it may be a read error. J is TRBJ2-6 and V is TRBV6-6; D is ambiguous. Per the germline V gene, CDR1 is MNHNY and CDR2 is SVGAGI (reference sequence). V was shortened by 6 bases and J by 0 bases, with 3 bases between the two germline ends. The CDR3 runs to 13 residues. DNA of the CDR3: TGTGCCAGCAGCAGCTCTGGGGCCAACGTCCTGACTTTC. Its protein product is CASSSSGANVLTF.

J is TRBJ2-7 and V is TRBV28, with unresolved D. Germline-derived CDR1 and CDR2 are MDHEN and SYDVKM. The CDR3 extends over 13 amino acids. The V end was cut by 2 bases, the J end by 7 bases, with 12 bases between. CDR3 DNA sequence: TGTGCCAGCAGTTTAGATGCCCAGAAGGAGCAGTACTTC. Encoded protein: CASSLDAQKEQYF. Full variable domain (rest looked up from reference TRBV28 and TRBJ2-7): DVKVTQSSRYLVKRTGEKVFLECVQDMDHENMFWYRQDPGLGLRLIYFSYDVKMKEKGDIPEGYSVSREKKERFSLILESASTNQTSMYLCASSLDAQKEQYFGPGTRLTVT.

This clone was counted between two and nine times. The rearrangement links TRBV28 to TRBJ1-5; a possible D gene is TRBD1 (6 bases). The CDR3 sequence is 12 residues long. V was clipped by 11 bases and J by 6 bases, with 14 bases between them. CDR1 MDHEN and CDR2 SYDVKM come from the germline V gene. The CDR3 spells CAGSGAGQPQHF. CDR3 coding DNA: TGTGCCGGCTCGGGGGCTGGTCAGCCCCAGCATTTT.

This clone has a handful of counts. The chain couples TRBV15 to TRBJ2-3; 7 nucleotides agree with TRBD2. Germline loops: CDR1 LNHNV, CDR2 YYDKDF (reference sequence). Losses at the gene ends were 4 bases for V and 4 bases for J; bases not matched to a gene: 17. This CDR3 spans 18 amino acids. The CDR3 bases are TGTGCCACCAGCATTAATCGTTTAGGGAGGGTGACAGCAGATACGCAGTATTTT. It yields the protein CATSINRLGRVTADTQYF.

The chain employs TRBV4-3 and TRBJ2-3, with 10 positions matching TRBD2. There are 17 residues in the CDR3. Trimming removed 0 bases from V and 2 bases from J; junction bases left unmatched: 5. Germline lookup yields CDR1 LGHNA and CDR2 YSLEER. CDR3 region: CASSQDTSGTHTDTQYF. CDR3 sequence (DNA): TGCGCCAGCAGCCAAGATACTAGCGGGACGCACACAGATACGCAGTATTTT.

CDR3 protein: CASSLYSYRGRGTEAFF. The CDR3 DNA follows: TGTGCCAGCAGTTTATACTCCTACAGGGGGCGAGGGACTGAAGCTTTCTTT. The chain recombines TRBV28 with TRBJ1-1, with 9 bases matching TRBD1. The CDR3 runs 17 residues. The V segment lost 1 base and the J segment 5 bases; nucleotides outside the gene matches: 11. The V gene's germline CDR1 is MDHEN and CDR2 SYDVKM.

There are a few counts of this clone. The chain has TRBV2 and TRBJ2-5; D unclear. The V gene's germline CDR1 is SNHLY and CDR2 FYNNEI. This CDR3 contains 13 residues. V was clipped by 6 bases and J by 4 bases, with 12 bases between them. The CDR3 DNA sequence: TGTGCCAGCAGGATGACATTTGTAGAGACCCAGTACTTC. It encodes CASRMTFVETQYF.

A note on this clone: Distinct nucleotide sequences in the sample also encode this CDR3. The chain is built from TRBV28 and TRBJ2-7; D might be TRBD1 or TRBD2, each matching 5 bases. The germline CDR1 and CDR2 sequences are MDHEN and SYDVKM. This CDR3 spans 12 amino acids. V lost 3 bases to trimming and J lost 3 bases, with 6 bases between them. The CDR3 nucleotides read TGTGCCAGCAGTTTGAGGGGCTACGAGCAGTACTTC. Its protein product is CASSLRGYEQYF.

This chain links TRBV15 with TRBJ2-1, with no clear D. V lost 1 base and J 7 bases, leaving 5 bases between the germline ends. The CDR3 consists of 12 residues. In germline, CDR1 is LNHNV, CDR2 YYDKDF (reference sequence). The CDR3 coding sequence is TGTGCCACCAGCAGAGTGTTGAATGAGCAGTTCTTC. It is translated as CATSRVLNEQFF.

A remark on this clone: The same CDR3 can be traced to other DNA sequences in this sample. The V and J genes are TRBV15 and TRBJ2-7; D gene uncertain. The germline CDR1 and CDR2 sequences are LNHNV and YYDKDF (reference sequence). The CDR3 consists of 14 residues. V lost 0 bases, J lost 2 bases, and 8 bases lay in between. The CDR3 is CATSRDRGPYEQYF. CDR3 nucleotides: TGTGCCACCAGCAGAGATCGAGGTCCCTACGAGCAGTACTTC.

This clone was seen a few times. For the CDR3, the DNA is TGTGCCAGCTCATTCCGGGATCTCACAGATACGCAGTATTTT. It translates to CASSFRDLTDTQYF. This sequence joins TRBV18 and TRBJ2-3, with D possibly being TRBD2 (5 bases). CDR1 and CDR2 (germline): KGHSH, LQKENI. The CDR3 covers 14 residues. V was clipped by 5 bases and J by 2 bases, with 11 bases between them.

V is TRBV7-2 and J is TRBJ1-1; D not resolved. The germline V gene encodes CDR1 SGHTA and CDR2 FQGNSA. V was trimmed by 5 bases and J by 5 bases, leaving 9 bases between them. The CDR3 has 12 amino acids. The CDR3, as DNA: TGTGCCAGCAGCCCCTCCCGTACTGAAGCTTTCTTT. As protein: CASSPSRTEAFF.